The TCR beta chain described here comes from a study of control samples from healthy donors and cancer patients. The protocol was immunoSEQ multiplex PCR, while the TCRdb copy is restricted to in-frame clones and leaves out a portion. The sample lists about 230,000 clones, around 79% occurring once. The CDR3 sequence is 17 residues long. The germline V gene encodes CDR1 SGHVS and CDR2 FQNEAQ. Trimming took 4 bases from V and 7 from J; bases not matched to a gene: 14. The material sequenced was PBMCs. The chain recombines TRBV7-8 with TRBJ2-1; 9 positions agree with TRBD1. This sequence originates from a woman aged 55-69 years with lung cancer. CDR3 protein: CASSSPARDREKNEQFF. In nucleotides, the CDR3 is TGTGCCAGCAGCTCGCCTGCCCGGGACAGGGAGAAGAATGAGCAGTTCTTC.